Following are 22 T cell receptor beta chains from one sample sequenced in a study of spatial heterogeneity in lung cancer. Time point noted: blood at routine non-recurrence follow-up after resection. TCRdb analysed the 5' RACE reads with MiXCR anew, one entry per CDR3 protein. The sample includes under 1,500 distinct CDR3 sequences, around three fifths of them seen just once. The source was PBMCs, collected at follow-up. These receptors all stem from a female donor with early-stage non-small cell lung cancer.

Turning to this clonotype: This beta chain represents an off-target read in a library built for alpha chains; its size is of limited meaning. The rearrangement uses TRBV4-1 and TRBJ1-1, with D unclear. The CDR3 is 14 amino acids. The V gene's germline CDR1 is MGHRA and CDR2 YSYEKL. The V end lost 3 bases, the J end lost 1 base, and 9 bases lay between the germline ends. The CDR3 region is CASSQLAENTEAFF. The CDR3 DNA sequence: TGCGCCAGCAGCCAGTTGGCGGAGAACACTGAAGCTTTCTTT.

Comments on this clonotype: For a library built for alpha chains, this beta chain is a stray read; little rests on its size. This sequence joins TRBV20-1 and TRBJ2-2; tentatively, D is TRBD2 (5 bases). The V gene lost 5 bases and the J gene lost 8 bases, with 9 bases spanning the gap. CDR1 and CDR2 (germline): DFQATT, SNEGSKA (reference sequence). CDR3 size: 11 residues. For the CDR3, the DNA is TGCAGTGCTGCACGAGGGGGGGAGCTGTTTTTT. It is translated as CSAARGGELFF.

A word on this clonotype: This beta chain is an unintended read in a library built for alpha chains; its size means little. The CDR3 coding sequence is TGTGCCACCAGTGACACCAACACAGATACGCAGTATTTT. The encoded protein is CATSDTNTDTQYF. The rearrangement links TRBV24-1 to TRBJ2-3; D not resolved. V lost 4 bases, J lost 2 bases, and 6 bases lay in between. The CDR3 is 13 residues long. The germline gives CDR1 KGHDR, CDR2 SFDVKD.

Points on this clonotype: Because the library targeted alpha chains, this beta chain is an off-target read whose size means little. The gene calls are TRBV29-1 and TRBJ1-6; 7 nucleotides line up with TRBD1. This CDR3 region has 13 residues. With V trimmed by 5 bases and J by 5 bases, 3 bases remained unmatched. The V gene's germline CDR1 is SQVTM and CDR2 ANQGSEA. This CDR3 reads CSVRDSDNSPLHF. DNA of the CDR3: TGCAGCGTTAGGGACAGCGATAATTCACCCCTCCACTTT.

Points on this clonotype: This beta chain is an unintended read in a library built for alpha chains; its size means little. The chain uses TRBV7-9 and TRBJ2-1; weak D call: TRBD2 (7 bases). Germline V CDR1 and CDR2: SEHNR, FQNEAQ (reference sequence). This CDR3 comprises 15 residues. V lost 3 bases and J 6 bases, leaving 15 bases between the germline ends. CDR3 sequence reads: CASSFSGGSGNEQFF. The CDR3 bases are TGTGCCAGCAGCTTTTCGGGGGGCAGTGGCAATGAGCAGTTCTTC.

This clonotype came up once. Germline is not matched at one junction end, which may reflect a read error. As an off-target read in a library built for alpha chains, this beta chain has a frequency of little significance. The rearrangement uses TRBV18 and TRBJ2-5, with 7 bases identical to TRBD1. This CDR3 comprises 16 residues. CDR1 and CDR2 from the germline V gene are KGHSH and LQKENI. CDR3 sequence: CASSPRPGTEEETRYF. Written as DNA, the CDR3 is TGTGCCAGCTCACCACGGCCAGGGACAGAAGAAGAGACCCGGTACTTC.

To note about this clonotype: The library was prepared for alpha chains; this beta chain is a stray read, so its frequency means little. This chain connects TRBV28 to TRBJ2-3; D unclear. This CDR3 has 14 amino acids. The V end was cut by 10 bases, the J end by 2 bases, with 16 bases between. Germline V gene lookup returns CDR1 MDHEN and CDR2 SYDVKM. The CDR3 nucleotides are TGTGCCACCCAGTCCGACGCTCACACAGATACGCAGTATTTT. This encodes CATQSDAHTDTQYF.

Of note for this clonotype: As an off-target read in a library built for alpha chains, this beta chain has a frequency of little significance. This chain uses TRBV5-1 with TRBJ2-5, with D hard to call. Deletions cut 3 bases from V and 1 base from J, with 1 base between. This CDR3 is built from 11 residues. Germline CDR1 is SGHRS and CDR2 is YFSETQ. The CDR3 loop is CASSSQETQYF. The CDR3 DNA sequence: TGCGCCAGCAGCTCCCAAGAGACCCAGTACTTC.

Notes on this clonotype: This beta chain slipped into a library made for alpha chains as a stray read, so its size is not meaningful. The chain is built from TRBV24-1 and TRBJ2-7, with TRBD1 matching over 8 bases. The CDR3 extends over 12 amino acids. CDR1 and CDR2 (germline): KGHDR, SFDVKD. Trimming removed 9 bases from V and 2 bases from J; junction bases left unmatched: 2. Here the CDR3 DNA reads TGTGCCACCGTGACAGGGGCCTACGAGCAGTACTTC. Translating it yields CATVTGAYEQYF.

This clonotype was seen a few times. Since the library was made to target alpha chains, this beta chain is a stray read and its abundance is not meaningful. The chain joins TRBV7-9 to TRBJ2-3; D is perhaps TRBD1 (6 bases). V shed 5 bases and J shed 5 bases, with 11 bases lying between them. Germline CDR1 reads SEHNR; CDR2 reads FQNEAQ (reference sequence). The CDR3 runs to 13 residues. The CDR3 region is CASSPPRGDTQYF. The DNA of the CDR3 is TGTGCCAGCAGCCCCCCCAGGGGAGATACGCAGTATTTT.

This clonotype was seen only a few times. A library prepared for alpha chains yielded this beta chain as an off-target read; its size is of little meaning. This rearrangement joins TRBV27 to TRBJ1-2; 7 positions agree with TRBD1. The CDR3 has 14 residues. Germline CDR1 is MNHEY and CDR2 is SMNVEV (reference sequence). Losses at the gene ends were 6 bases for V and 2 bases for J; bases not matched to a gene: 6. The CDR3 protein is CASRNDRVNYGYTF. For the CDR3, the DNA is TGTGCCAGCAGAAATGACAGGGTAAACTATGGCTACACCTTC.

About this clonotype: This beta chain slipped into a library made for alpha chains as a stray read, so its size is not meaningful. The rearrangement joins TRBV2 to TRBJ2-1; D not resolved. The germline CDR1 and CDR2 sequences are SNHLY and FYNNEI. V lost 0 bases, J lost 10 bases, and 10 bases lay in between. This CDR3 is built from 13 residues. Here the CDR3 DNA reads TGTGCCAGCAGTGAAGCGGGTCTAAACGAGCAGTTCTTC. Its translation is CASSEAGLNEQFF.

With respect to this clonotype: This beta chain is an off-target read within a library intended for alpha chains, so its frequency means little. The chain joins TRBV6-1 to TRBJ1-5; TRBD1 aligns across 11 bases. CDR1 and CDR2 from the germline V gene are MNHNS and SASEGT. V gave up 6 bases and J gave up 7 bases; unmatched junction bases: 2. The CDR3 extends over 13 amino acids. The CDR3: CASRDRGQQPQHF. CDR3 DNA: TGTGCCAGCAGGGACAGGGGGCAACAGCCCCAGCATTTT.

There are a few counts of this clonotype. Because this beta chain is a stray read in a library intended to capture alpha chains, its abundance should not be given much weight. V usage is TRBV7-9 and J usage is TRBJ2-7; 9 bases agree with TRBD1. CDR1 and CDR2 (germline): SEHNR, FQNEAQ (reference sequence). Losses at the gene ends were 5 bases for V and 3 bases for J; bases not matched to a gene: 5. The CDR3 has 14 amino acids. The DNA for the CDR3 is TGTGCCAGCAGCGCCGGGACAGGGCTCTACGAGCAGTACTTC. This codes for CASSAGTGLYEQYF.

Comment on this clonotype: The germline gene is not matched at one end of the junction; a read error may be the cause. As an off-target read in a library built for alpha chains, this beta chain has a frequency of little significance. V gene TRBV30 combines with J gene TRBJ2-3; TRBD1 might be the D (5 bases). CDR1 and CDR2 from the germline V gene are GTSNPN and SVGIG (reference sequence). The CDR3 has 12 residues. DNA for the CDR3: TGTGCCTGGAGTGTTGGGGCAGAGACGCAGTATTTT. As protein: CAWSVGAETQYF. Together with reference TRBV30 and TRBJ2-3, the CDR3 gives the full variable domain: SQTIHQWPATLVQPVGSPLSLECTVEGTSNPNLYWYRQAAGRGLQLLFYSVGIGQISSEVPQNLSASRPQDRQFILSSKKLLLSDSGFYLCAWSVGAETQYFGPGTRLTVL.

About this clonotype: Because the library targeted alpha chains, this beta chain is an off-target read whose size means little. The V and J genes are TRBV7-9 and TRBJ2-1, with D possibly being TRBD2 (6 bases). The CDR3 loop spans 14 amino acids. Germline CDR1 SEHNR, CDR2 FQNEAQ (reference sequence). Trimming pared 6 bases from V and 7 bases from J, leaving 16 bases between. CDR3 in DNA: TGTGCCAGCAGTTCCAAAGCTCGGGGGAATGAGCAGTTCTTC. This codes for CASSSKARGNEQFF. The full variable domain, its missing parts supplied by reference TRBV7-9 and TRBJ2-1, is DTGVSQNPRHKITKRGQNVTFRCDPISEHNRLYWYRQTLGQGPEFLTYFQNEAQLEKSRLLSDRFSAERPKGSFSTLEIQRTEQGDSAMYLCASSSKARGNEQFFGPGTRLTVL.

A note on this clonotype: As an off-target read in a library built for alpha chains, this beta chain has a frequency of little significance. The chain joins TRBV2 to TRBJ1-2; maybe TRBD1 (5 bases). Germline CDR1 SNHLY, CDR2 FYNNEI. The CDR3 has 13 amino acids. The ends were cut back, 6 bases at V and 8 bases at J, with 16 bases in the middle. CDR3 coding DNA: TGTGCCAGCAGGGATTCAGGGATGCGAGGCTACACCTTC. This encodes CASRDSGMRGYTF.

This clonotype has more than one count but fewer than ten. Found in a library prepared for alpha chains, this beta chain is an off-target read, and its abundance has little meaning. The chain combines TRBV29-1 with TRBJ2-3; TRBD2 agrees at 10 bases. Germline values: CDR1 SQVTM, CDR2 ANQGSEA. V lost 5 bases, J lost 4 bases, and 3 bases stayed unmatched. The CDR3 has 13 residues. Written as DNA, the CDR3 is TGCAGCGTTATTGGACTAGCGGCAGATACGCAGTATTTT. Its protein product is CSVIGLAADTQYF.

This clonotype was detected only once. One end of the junction is discordant with germline, which a read error may explain. For a library built for alpha chains, this beta chain is a stray read; little rests on its size. The rearrangement links TRBV6-2 or TRBV6-3 to TRBJ2-1, with D uncertain. Germline CDR1 and CDR2: MNHEY and SVGEGT. This CDR3 has 15 amino acids. The chain's CDR3 is CASSIASALYNVQFF. The CDR3 nucleotides read TGTGCCAGCAGTATAGCCTCAGCACTCTACAATGTGCAGTTCTTC.

A remark on this clonotype: This beta chain appears as a stray read in a library generated for alpha chains; its size is not informative. The V and J genes are TRBV15 and TRBJ2-3, with D perhaps TRBD2 (6 bases). Germline V gene data show CDR1 as LNHNV and CDR2 as YYDKDF (reference sequence). The V gene lost 0 bases and the J gene lost 11 bases, with 12 bases spanning the gap. CDR3 length: 13 amino acids. For the CDR3, the DNA is TGTGCCACCAGCAGAGATGAAGGCGGGGAGCAGTATTTT. This codes for CATSRDEGGEQYF.

A word on this clonotype: The library was prepared for alpha chains; this beta chain is a stray read, so its frequency means little. V usage is TRBV11-2 and J usage is TRBJ2-5; 7 bases map to TRBD2. After removal of 1 base from V and 1 base from J, the junction contained 0 bases not matched to a gene. CDR3 length equals 14 residues. Germline values: CDR1 SGHAT, CDR2 FQNNGV. In nucleotides, the CDR3 is TGTGCCAGCAGCTTAGGCGGGAGCCAAGAGACCCAGTACTTC. This sequence encodes CASSLGGSQETQYF.

This clonotype occurred a few times. This beta chain lies outside the target of a library built for alpha chains; its clone size means little. V gene TRBV10-3 combines with J gene TRBJ1-2, with D possibly being TRBD1 (6 bases). CDR3 size: 13 residues. Germline CDR1 and CDR2: ENHRY and SYGVKD. Trimming took off 3 bases at V and 8 bases at J, with 13 bases between the two ends. The CDR3 DNA sequence: TGTGCCATCAGTGAAGACAGGTTATTAGGCTACACCTTC. It specifies CAISEDRLLGYTF.